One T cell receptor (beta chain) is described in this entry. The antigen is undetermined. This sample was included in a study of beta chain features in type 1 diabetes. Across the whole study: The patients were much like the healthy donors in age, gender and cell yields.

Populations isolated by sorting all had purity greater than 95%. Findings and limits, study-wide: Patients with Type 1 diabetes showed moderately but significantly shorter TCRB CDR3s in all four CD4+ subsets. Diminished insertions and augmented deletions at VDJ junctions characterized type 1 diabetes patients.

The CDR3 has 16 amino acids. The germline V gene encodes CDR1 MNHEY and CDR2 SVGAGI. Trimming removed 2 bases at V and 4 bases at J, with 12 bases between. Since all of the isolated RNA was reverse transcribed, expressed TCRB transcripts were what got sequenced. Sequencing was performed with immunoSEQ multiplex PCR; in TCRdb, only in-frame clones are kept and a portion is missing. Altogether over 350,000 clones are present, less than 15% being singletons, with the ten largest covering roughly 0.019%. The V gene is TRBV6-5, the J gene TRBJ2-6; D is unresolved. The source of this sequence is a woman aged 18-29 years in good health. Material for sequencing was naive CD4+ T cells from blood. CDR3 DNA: TGTGCCAGCAGTTACCTCCTCGGTAACGGGGCCAACGTCCTGACTTTC. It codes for CASSYLLGNGANVLTF.